This TCR beta chain came from a study of T cell responses to AZD1222 COVID-19 vaccine. CDR3 size: 15 residues. Trimming at V came to 6 bases and at J to 5 bases, leaving 7 bases not matched to a gene. The germline V gene encodes CDR1 MNHNY and CDR2 SVGAGI (reference sequence). Overall study results and limits: Clonal diversity was possibly underestimated, and white British individuals and females predominated among donors.

The method was immunoSEQ multiplex PCR; TCRdb's version includes in-frame clones alone and lacks a portion of them. The table includes around 96,000 clones, roughly 84% detected once. On this clone: The antigen is not known.

The origin of this receptor is an adult in good health. The chain is built from TRBV6-6 and TRBJ1-4; 9 bases agree with TRBD1. The sequencing used peripheral blood, collected on day 0 of AZD1222 vaccination. The DNA for the CDR3 is TGTGCCAGCAGGACAGGGGGAACATCGAATGAAAAACTGTTTTTT. Encoded protein: CASRTGGTSNEKLFF.